This paragraph covers one T cell receptor (beta chain) sequence. The data belong to a study of blood T cell repertoires in COVID-19. Whole-study context: Samples came from the United States, Italy and Spain, spanning acute and convalescent COVID-19. T cells, B-cell-depleted T cells, or PBMCs provided the cDNA or gDNA that served as material.

While infection was still active, Seattle patients were enrolled and then followed longitudinally. V trimming: 5 bases; J trimming: 3 bases; junction bases outside the gene matches: 10. The germline V gene encodes CDR1 SGHKS and CDR2 YYEKEE (reference sequence). There are 18 residues in the CDR3. Per the original data handling: Estimation of nucleated cell counts relied on the amplification of reference gene primers. Profiling relied on immunoSEQ multiplex PCR, and the TCRdb table lists in-frame clones only, not all of them. For V, J and clone size, that table is used; D and trimming come from the DNA. The table includes 180,000 or so clones, roughly 79% detected once.

Sequenced sample: peripheral blood. This TCR was sampled from a woman aged 40-49 years with COVID-19, enrolled during active disease. The V call is TRBV5-5, the J call TRBJ2-1; 14 nucleotides align to TRBD2. The CDR3 DNA reads TGTGCCAGCAGAACGGGACTAGCGGGAGTAGGAGGCTACAATGAGCAGTTCTTC. It specifies CASRTGLAGVGGYNEQFF.